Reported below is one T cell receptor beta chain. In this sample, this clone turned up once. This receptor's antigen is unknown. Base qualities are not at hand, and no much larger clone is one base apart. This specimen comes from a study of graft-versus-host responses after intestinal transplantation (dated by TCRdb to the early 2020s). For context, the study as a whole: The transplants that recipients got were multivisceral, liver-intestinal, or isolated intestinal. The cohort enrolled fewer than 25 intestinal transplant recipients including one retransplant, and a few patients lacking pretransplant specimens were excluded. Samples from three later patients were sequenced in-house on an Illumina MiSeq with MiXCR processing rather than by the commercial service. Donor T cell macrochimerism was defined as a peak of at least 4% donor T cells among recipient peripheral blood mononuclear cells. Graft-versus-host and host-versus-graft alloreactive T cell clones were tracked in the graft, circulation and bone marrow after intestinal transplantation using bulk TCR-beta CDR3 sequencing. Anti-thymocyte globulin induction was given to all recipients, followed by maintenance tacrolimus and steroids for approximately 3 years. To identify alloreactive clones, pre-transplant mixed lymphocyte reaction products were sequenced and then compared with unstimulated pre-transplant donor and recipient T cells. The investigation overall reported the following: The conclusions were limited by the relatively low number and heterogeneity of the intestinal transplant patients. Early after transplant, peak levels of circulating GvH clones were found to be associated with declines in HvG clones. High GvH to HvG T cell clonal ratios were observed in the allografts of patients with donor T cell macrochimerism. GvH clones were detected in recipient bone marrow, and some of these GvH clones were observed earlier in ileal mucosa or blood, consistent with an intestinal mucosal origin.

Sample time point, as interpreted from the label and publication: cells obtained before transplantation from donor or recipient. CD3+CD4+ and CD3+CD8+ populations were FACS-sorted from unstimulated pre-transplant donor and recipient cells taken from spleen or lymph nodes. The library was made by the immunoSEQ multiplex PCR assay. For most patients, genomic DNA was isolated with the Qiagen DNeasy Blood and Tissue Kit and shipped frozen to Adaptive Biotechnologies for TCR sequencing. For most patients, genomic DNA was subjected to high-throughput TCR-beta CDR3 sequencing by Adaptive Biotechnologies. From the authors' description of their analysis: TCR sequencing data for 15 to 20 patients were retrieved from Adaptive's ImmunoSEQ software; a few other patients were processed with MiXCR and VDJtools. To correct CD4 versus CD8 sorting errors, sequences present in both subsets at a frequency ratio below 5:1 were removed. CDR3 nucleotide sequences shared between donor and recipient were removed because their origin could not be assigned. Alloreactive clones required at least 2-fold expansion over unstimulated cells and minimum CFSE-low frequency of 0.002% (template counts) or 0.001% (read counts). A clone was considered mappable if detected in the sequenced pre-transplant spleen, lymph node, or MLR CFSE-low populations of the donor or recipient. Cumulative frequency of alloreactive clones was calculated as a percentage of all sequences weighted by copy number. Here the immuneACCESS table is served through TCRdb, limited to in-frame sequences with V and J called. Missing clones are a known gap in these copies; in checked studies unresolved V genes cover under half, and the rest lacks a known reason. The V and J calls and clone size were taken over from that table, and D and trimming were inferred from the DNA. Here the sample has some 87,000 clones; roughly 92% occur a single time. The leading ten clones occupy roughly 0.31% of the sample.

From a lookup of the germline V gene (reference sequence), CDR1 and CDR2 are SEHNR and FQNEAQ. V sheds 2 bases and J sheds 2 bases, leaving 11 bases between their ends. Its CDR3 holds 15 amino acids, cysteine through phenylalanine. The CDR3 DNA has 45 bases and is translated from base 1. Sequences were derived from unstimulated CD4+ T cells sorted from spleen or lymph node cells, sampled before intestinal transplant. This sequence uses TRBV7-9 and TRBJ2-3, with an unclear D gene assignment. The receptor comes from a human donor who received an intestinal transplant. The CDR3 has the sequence CASSLFRASTDTQYF. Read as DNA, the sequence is TGTGCCAGCAGCTTATTCCGGGCCTCCACAGATACGCAGTATTTT.